This entry describes one TCR beta chain. Germline assignment: CDR1 LGHDT and CDR2 YNNKEL (reference sequence). V gave up 4 bases and J gave up 8 bases; unmatched junction bases: 4. The CDR3 sequence is 15 residues long. This specimen belongs to a study of blood T cell repertoires in COVID-19. Study summary: Samples came from the United States, Italy and Spain, spanning acute and convalescent COVID-19. Sources were T cells, B-cell-depleted T cells, or PBMCs; the material itself was cDNA or gDNA.

Per the original methods: By means of reference gene primer amplification, nucleated cell counts were estimated. Profiling relied on immunoSEQ multiplex PCR, and the TCRdb table lists in-frame clones only, not all of them. Clonal size and the V and J genes are those of that table, whereas D and trimming came from the DNA. This table holds 69,000 or so clones, 80% to 90% found once. Sequenced: peripheral blood. This clonotype was sampled from an elderly woman with active or convalescent COVID-19. The chain recombines TRBV3-1 (or the pseudogene TRBV3-2) with TRBJ2-1; 14 positions match TRBD2. CDR3 loop: CASSRGTSGGYEQFF. DNA for the CDR3: TGTGCCAGCAGCCGCGGGACTAGCGGGGGTTATGAGCAGTTCTTC.